The clone carrying this TCR beta chain was recorded a few times. The data originate from a study of blood T cell repertoires in COVID-19. At the level of the study: The United States, Italy and Spain provided the acute and convalescent COVID-19 samples. The analysed material was cDNA or gDNA that came from T cells, B-cell-depleted T cells, or PBMCs.

In the authors' methods: For nucleated cells, counts were estimated from reference gene primer amplification. Produced via immunoSEQ multiplex PCR; TCRdb's table is partial and in-frame only. That table is the source of V, J and clone size, and D and trimming were worked out from the DNA. The data hold approximately 210,000 clones, with 80% observed a single time. The ends were cut back, 4 bases at V and 3 bases at J, with 7 bases in the middle. This CDR3 comprises 12 residues. Germline V gene sequence: CDR1 MGHRA, CDR2 YSYEKL. The material sequenced was peripheral blood. The clonotype comes from a human donor in a cohort sampled during active COVID-19. The V gene is TRBV4-1, the J gene TRBJ2-7; D gene unclear. The CDR3 nucleotides read TGCGCCAGCAGCCCGAACTTCTACGAGCAGTACTTC. Its translation: CASSPNFYEQYF.